The sample holds many counts of the clone carrying this TCR beta chain. The data were taken from a study of breast tumors, draining lymph nodes, adjacent tissues. Germline V gives CDR1 SGHDT, CDR2 YYEEEE. V gave up 5 bases and J gave up 13 bases, with 20 bases separating them. CDR3 length: 13 amino acids. TCRdb re-derived calls from the multiplex PCR reads in MiXCR, one entry per CDR3 protein. This table holds about 230,000 distinct CDR3 sequences, roughly 30% found once. The lymph nodes were axillary draining lymph nodes from breast cancer patients. The clonotype comes from a female donor with breast cancer. Some clones in this sample may be carry-over from other donors' samples. Sequencing was carried out using axillary lymph node tissue. V is TRBV5-6 and J is TRBJ2-3; no reliable D call. This CDR3 reads CASSSPPRTSEYF. Written as DNA, the CDR3 is TGTGCCAGCAGTTCACCCCCTAGGACGTCCGAGTATTTT.